This is a list of T cell receptor beta chains from one sample in a study of beta chain features in type 1 diabetes. The repertoire was sequenced with immunoSEQ multiplex PCR; TCRdb's copy has only in-frame clones and lacks some. The table lists some 200,000 clones, roughly 11% of them singletons, with approximately 1.4% in the top ten. Sequenced material: central memory CD4+ T cells from blood. These receptors all come from a man aged 18 to 35 in good health. The CDR3 runs from the conserved cysteine through the conserved F or W. D genes are given only for firm matches. Size is stated for part of the rows, as once, few or many counts, or as a class when the clone is expanded.

CASSEQSYEQYF	TGTGCCAGCAGTGAACAGTCCTACGAGCAGTACTTC	TRBV2	TRBJ2-7	NA	many
CAWSVRQPSGQPQHF	TGTGCCTGGAGTGTACGACAGCCCTCCGGTCAGCCCCAGCATTTT	TRBV30	TRBJ1-5	NA	few
CASSEGQGRSGYTF	TGTGCCAGCAGTGAAGGACAGGGCCGTAGTGGCTACACCTTC	TRBV25-1	TRBJ1-2	TRBD1	few
CASSARDRGTNEQYF	TGTGCCAGCAGCGCCCGGGACAGGGGGACTAACGAGCAGTACTTC	TRBV5-4	TRBJ2-7	TRBD1	many
CASSLDQQGLSTDTQYF	TGTGCCAGCAGTTTGGACCAACAGGGGCTGAGCACAGATACGCAGTATTTT	TRBV27	TRBJ2-3	TRBD1	few
CASSTWEQYF	TGTGCCAGCAGTACTTGGGAGCAGTACTTC	TRBV28	TRBJ2-7	NA	NA
CASTAGGPSNIQYF	TGTGCCAGTACAGCGGGAGGGCCAAGCAACATTCAGTACTTC	TRBV19	TRBJ2-4	TRBD2	NA
CASSGWETQYF	TGTGCCAGCAGTGGATGGGAGACCCAGTACTTC	TRBV6-1	TRBJ2-5	NA	NA
CAWSVRRTSVTYEQYF	TGTGCCTGGAGTGTACGGAGGACTAGCGTTACCTACGAGCAGTACTTC	TRBV30	TRBJ2-7	TRBD2	few
CASSEWRGDTQYF	TGTGCCAGCAGTGAATGGCGGGGAGATACGCAGTATTTT	TRBV2	TRBJ2-3	NA	few
CAITGTGNTEAFF	TGTGCCATCACCGGGACGGGGAACACTGAAGCTTTCTTT	TRBV10-3	TRBJ1-1	NA	NA
CASSHIGQDRNYGYTF	TGCGCCAGCAGTCATATTGGACAGGATCGTAACTATGGCTACACCTTC	TRBV23-1	TRBJ1-2	TRBD1	medium-sized
CASSVDTAQPQHF	TGTGCCAGCAGCGTTGACACGGCTCAGCCCCAGCATTTT	TRBV9	TRBJ1-5	NA	once
CASSSWSETQYF	TGTGCCAGCAGCTCATGGAGCGAGACCCAGTACTTC	TRBV7-9	TRBJ2-5	NA	few
CASSFGLAENQETQYF	TGTGCCAGCAGCTTCGGACTAGCGGAAAACCAAGAGACCCAGTACTTC	TRBV11-2	TRBJ2-5	TRBD2	NA